This T cell receptor beta chain was profiled in a study of CD8+ T cells in alopecia areata. Study as a whole: Tofacitinib was taken orally by treated patients, and the dose was 5 to 10 mg twice daily. Treatment with tofacitinib (6 to 18 months) was followed by 6 months off drug.

This clone was counted between two and nine times. The V gene lost 3 bases and the J gene lost 7 bases, with 15 bases spanning the gap. This CDR3 comprises 15 residues. Germline V CDR1 and CDR2: SEHNR, FQNEAQ (reference sequence). The authors extracted RNA and reverse transcribed it into cDNA as the sequencing template. TCRdb keeps only in-frame clones here, not all; method: immunoSEQ multiplex PCR. The sample carries 90,000 to 150,000 clones, more than 45% recorded once. The treatment: oral pan-JAK inhibitor, 5-10 mg twice daily. Samples from alopecia areata patients were lesional scalp punch biopsies and peripheral blood.

The chain joins TRBV7-9 to TRBJ1-4, with D possibly TRBD1 on 5 matching bases. The receptor was isolated from a human donor with alopecia areata. The starting material was CD4+ T cells sorted from blood, obtained at week 4, from a patient treated with tofacitinib. For the CDR3, the DNA is TGTGCCAGCAGCTTGGGCGGGGGACTGGTTGAAAAACTGTTTTTT. Protein product: CASSLGGGLVEKLFF.